This T cell receptor (beta chain) was sequenced in a study of CD8 T cells in ankylosing spondylitis. Points from the study as a whole: Within ankylosing spondylitis blood, a TCR beta motif made up of eight highly homologous variants appeared to be characteristic. Matched ankylosing spondylitis synovial fluid reportedly contained a significantly enriched population of disease-linked clones. Disease-linked clones had a CD8+ phenotype and relatively low frequency in peripheral blood. Some of these motif variants have turned up before, in reports on reactive arthritis synovial fluid and blood.

Each TCR beta library was made by quantitative 5'-RACE that incorporated molecular barcodes. In TCRdb, the 5' RACE reads were re-called with MiXCR into one record per CDR3 protein. The table shows 500,000 to 550,000 distinct CDR3 sequences, with 9.5% to 15% occurring only once. This clonotype was counted ten times or more. Its antigen is unidentified. In germline, CDR1 is SGHRS, CDR2 YFSETQ. The V end was cut by 4 bases, the J end by 2 bases, with 15 bases between. The CDR3 has 15 amino acids. The receptor comes from a male donor with ankylosing spondylitis. The rearrangement links TRBV5-1 to TRBJ1-1; TRBD1 might be the D (6 bases). The specimen was blood, either unsorted or a sorted T cell fraction (not recorded which). The CDR3 DNA reads TGCGCCAGCAGCATACCACAGGGAGCTAACACTGAAGCTTTCTTT. Encoded protein: CASSIPQGANTEAFF.